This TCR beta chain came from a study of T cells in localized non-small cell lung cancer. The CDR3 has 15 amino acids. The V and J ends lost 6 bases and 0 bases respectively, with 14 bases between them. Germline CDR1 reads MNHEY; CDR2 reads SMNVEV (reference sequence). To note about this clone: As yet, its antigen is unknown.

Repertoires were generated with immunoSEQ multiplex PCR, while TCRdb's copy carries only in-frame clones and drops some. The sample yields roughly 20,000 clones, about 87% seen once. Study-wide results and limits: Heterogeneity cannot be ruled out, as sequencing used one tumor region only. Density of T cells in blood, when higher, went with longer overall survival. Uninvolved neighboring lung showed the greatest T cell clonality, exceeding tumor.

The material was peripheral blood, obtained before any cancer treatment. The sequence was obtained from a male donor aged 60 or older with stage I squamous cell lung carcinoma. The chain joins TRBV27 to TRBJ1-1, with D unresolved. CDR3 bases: TGTGCCAGCAGCTGGAGCGGGGAGATGAACACTGAAGCTTTCTTT. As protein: CASSWSGEMNTEAFF.